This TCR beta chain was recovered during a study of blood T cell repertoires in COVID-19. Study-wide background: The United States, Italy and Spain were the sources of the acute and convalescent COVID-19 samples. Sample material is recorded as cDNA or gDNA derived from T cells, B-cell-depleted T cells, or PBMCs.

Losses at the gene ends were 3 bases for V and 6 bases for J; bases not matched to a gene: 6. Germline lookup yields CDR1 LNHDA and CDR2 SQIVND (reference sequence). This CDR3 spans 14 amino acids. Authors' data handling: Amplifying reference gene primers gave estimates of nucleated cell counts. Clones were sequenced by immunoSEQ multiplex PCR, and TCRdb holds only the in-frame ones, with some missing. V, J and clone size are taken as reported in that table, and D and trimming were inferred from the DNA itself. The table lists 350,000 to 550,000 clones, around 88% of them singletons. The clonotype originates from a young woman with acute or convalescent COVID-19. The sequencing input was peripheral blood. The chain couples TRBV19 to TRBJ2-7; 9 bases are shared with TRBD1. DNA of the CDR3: TGTGCCAGTAGTATCGGGACAGGGAAGGGCGAGCAGTACTTC. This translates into CASSIGTGKGEQYF. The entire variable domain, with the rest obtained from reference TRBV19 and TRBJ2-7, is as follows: DGGITQSPKYLFRKEGQNVTLSCEQNLNHDAMYWYRQDPGQGLRLIYYSQIVNDFQKGDIAEGYSVSREKKESFPLTVTSAQKNPTAFYLCASSIGTGKGEQYFGPGTRLTVT.